The rows below give T cell receptor beta chains drawn from one sample of a study of OX40 agonist ivuxolimab in advanced cancers. Sequencing was performed with immunoSEQ multiplex PCR; in TCRdb, only in-frame clones are kept and a portion is missing. Of tens of thousands of clones in the sample, around four fifths are singletons; the top ten hold around 3.3%. Sequences were derived from CD4+ or CD8+ T cells sorted from blood, sampled in a trial of the OX40 agonist ivuxolimab. These receptors were collected from an adult with an advanced solid tumor such as melanoma, head and neck, liver or kidney cancer. The CDR3 runs from the conserved cysteine through the conserved F or W. Fields, in order: J gene, V gene, D gene, clone size, CDR3 protein, CDR3 DNA. D genes are given only for firm matches. Only part of the rows carry a size: once, few, many, or a class if the clone is expanded.

j_call: TRBJ2-7
v_call: TRBV30
d_call: NA
clone_size: NA
cdr3_aa: CAWSASGPTEQYF
cdr3_nt: TGTGCCTGGAGTGCCTCCGGTCCCACCGAGCAGTACTTC

j_call: TRBJ2-7
v_call: TRBV10-3
d_call: NA
clone_size: NA
cdr3_aa: CATLQGEGEQYF
cdr3_nt: TGTGCCACCCTACAGGGTGAGGGCGAGCAGTACTTC

j_call: TRBJ2-2
v_call: TRBV7-8
d_call: NA
clone_size: NA
cdr3_aa: CASSSRQGLAGELFF
cdr3_nt: TGTGCCAGCAGCTCCAGACAGGGACTAGCCGGGGAGCTGTTTTTT

j_call: TRBJ2-6
v_call: TRBV6-4
d_call: NA
clone_size: NA
cdr3_aa: CASSDSHLTSTGANVLTF
cdr3_nt: TGTGCCAGCAGTGACTCTCACTTAACCTCGACTGGGGCCAACGTCCTGACTTTC

j_call: TRBJ2-1
v_call: TRBV10-3
d_call: TRBD1
clone_size: NA
cdr3_aa: CAISKDRGPYNEQFF
cdr3_nt: TGTGCCATCAGTAAGGACAGGGGGCCCTACAATGAGCAGTTCTTC

j_call: TRBJ2-7
v_call: TRBV18
d_call: NA
clone_size: NA
cdr3_aa: CASSTGTLSYEQYF
cdr3_nt: TGTGCCAGCTCCACCGGGACTCTCTCCTACGAGCAGTACTTC

j_call: TRBJ1-5
v_call: TRBV21-1
d_call: NA
clone_size: NA
cdr3_aa: CASRGRYSNQPQHF
cdr3_nt: TGTGCCAGCAGGGGACGGTATAGCAATCAGCCCCAGCATTTT

j_call: TRBJ1-1
v_call: TRBV11-2
d_call: TRBD1
clone_size: NA
cdr3_aa: CASSRAGTANTEAFF
cdr3_nt: TGTGCCAGCAGTCGCGCCGGGACAGCGAACACTGAAGCTTTCTTT

j_call: TRBJ1-6
v_call: TRBV30
d_call: NA
clone_size: NA
cdr3_aa: CAWGDPVLYNNSPLHF
cdr3_nt: TGTGCCTGGGGGGACCCTGTGTTATATAATAATTCACCCCTCCACTTT

j_call: TRBJ2-1
v_call: TRBV28
d_call: NA
clone_size: NA
cdr3_aa: CASSPGETYNEQFF
cdr3_nt: TGTGCCAGCAGTCCAGGGGAAACCTACAATGAGCAGTTCTTC

j_call: TRBJ2-3
v_call: TRBV9
d_call: NA
clone_size: NA
cdr3_aa: CASSVAGGMGGADTQYF
cdr3_nt: TGTGCCAGCAGCGTAGCTGGTGGTATGGGGGGAGCAGATACGCAGTATTTT

j_call: TRBJ1-1
v_call: TRBV5-4
d_call: NA
clone_size: NA
cdr3_aa: CASSPGGISDTEAFF
cdr3_nt: TGTGCCAGCAGCCCGGGTGGGATTAGCGACACTGAAGCTTTCTTT

j_call: TRBJ2-7
v_call: TRBV7-2
d_call: NA
clone_size: medium-sized
cdr3_aa: CASSLGTRREQYF
cdr3_nt: TGTGCCAGCAGCTTAGGCACACGCCGCGAGCAGTACTTC

j_call: TRBJ2-5
v_call: TRBV15
d_call: NA
clone_size: NA
cdr3_aa: CATSQSGRFWNQETQYF
cdr3_nt: TGTGCCACCAGCCAGAGTGGGAGGTTCTGGAACCAAGAGACCCAGTACTTC

j_call: TRBJ2-7
v_call: TRBV27
d_call: TRBD1
clone_size: once
cdr3_aa: CASSLAAGTAYEQYF
cdr3_nt: TGTGCCAGCAGTTTAGCGGCTGGGACAGCCTACGAGCAGTACTTC

j_call: TRBJ2-5
v_call: TRBV11-3
d_call: NA
clone_size: NA
cdr3_aa: CASSLAPGQTGRETQYF
cdr3_nt: TGTGCCAGCAGCTTAGCCCCGGGACAAACTGGAAGAGAGACCCAGTACTTC

j_call: TRBJ2-1
v_call: TRBV6-1
d_call: NA
clone_size: NA
cdr3_aa: CASSESLGHGGRNEQFF
cdr3_nt: TGTGCCAGCAGTGAATCGTTAGGTCACGGAGGGCGCAATGAGCAGTTCTTC

j_call: TRBJ2-7
v_call: TRBV5-1
d_call: TRBD1
clone_size: once
cdr3_aa: CASRGQGALDEQYF
cdr3_nt: TGCGCCAGCAGAGGACAGGGGGCTTTGGACGAGCAGTACTTC

j_call: TRBJ2-1
v_call: TRBV7-2
d_call: NA
clone_size: NA
cdr3_aa: CASSLGFYEQFF
cdr3_nt: TGTGCCAGCAGCTTAGGTTTCTATGAGCAGTTCTTC

j_call: TRBJ2-7
v_call: TRBV18
d_call: TRBD2
clone_size: NA
cdr3_aa: CASSPKGRGAYEQYF
cdr3_nt: TGTGCCAGCTCACCAAAGGGACGGGGGGCCTACGAGCAGTACTTC

j_call: TRBJ2-7
v_call: TRBV7-2
d_call: NA
clone_size: NA
cdr3_aa: CASSLPGRYEQYF
cdr3_nt: TGTGCCAGCAGCTTACCGGGGCGCTACGAGCAGTACTTC

j_call: TRBJ1-1
v_call: TRBV30
d_call: TRBD1
clone_size: NA
cdr3_aa: CAWNLPGQGAEAFF
cdr3_nt: TGTGCCTGGAACCTGCCGGGACAGGGGGCTGAGGCTTTCTTT

j_call: TRBJ1-1
v_call: TRBV30
d_call: NA
clone_size: NA
cdr3_aa: CAWSVQDNTEAFF
cdr3_nt: TGTGCCTGGAGTGTACAGGATAACACTGAAGCTTTCTTT

j_call: TRBJ2-6
v_call: TRBV5-1
d_call: NA
clone_size: few
cdr3_aa: CASSLEAANSGANVLTF
cdr3_nt: TGCGCCAGCAGCTTGGAGGCTGCGAACTCTGGGGCCAACGTCCTGACTTTC

j_call: TRBJ2-3
v_call: TRBV11-2
d_call: TRBD2
clone_size: NA
cdr3_aa: CASSFTSGGRDTQYF
cdr3_nt: TGTGCCAGCAGCTTTACTAGCGGGGGGAGGGATACGCAGTATTTT

j_call: TRBJ1-1
v_call: TRBV27
d_call: NA
clone_size: NA
cdr3_aa: CASSFQGRLNTEAFF
cdr3_nt: TGTGCCAGCAGTTTCCAGGGCAGATTGAACACTGAAGCTTTCTTT

j_call: TRBJ2-1
v_call: TRBV9
d_call: TRBD2
clone_size: NA
cdr3_aa: CASARGGANEQFF
cdr3_nt: TGTGCCAGCGCCCGGGGGGGGGCCAATGAGCAGTTCTTC

j_call: TRBJ2-2
v_call: TRBV9
d_call: NA
clone_size: NA
cdr3_aa: CASSLQGSGELFF
cdr3_nt: TGTGCCAGCAGTTTACAGGGCTCCGGGGAGCTGTTTTTT

j_call: TRBJ1-4
v_call: TRBV7-2
d_call: TRBD1
clone_size: NA
cdr3_aa: CASRGRGGEKLFF
cdr3_nt: TGTGCCAGCCGGGGCAGGGGGGGAGAAAAACTGTTTTTT

j_call: TRBJ2-6
v_call: TRBV28
d_call: TRBD2
clone_size: NA
cdr3_aa: CASRPGGGGSGANVLTF
cdr3_nt: TGTGCCAGCAGACCCGGTGGGGGGGGCTCTGGGGCCAACGTCCTGACTTTC

j_call: TRBJ2-1
v_call: TRBV11-3
d_call: NA
clone_size: NA
cdr3_aa: CASSLVRGAGEQFF
cdr3_nt: TGTGCCAGCAGCTTAGTCCGGGGGGCTGGTGAGCAGTTCTTC

j_call: TRBJ1-1
v_call: TRBV9
d_call: TRBD1
clone_size: NA
cdr3_aa: CASSVGGQPWTEAFF
cdr3_nt: TGTGCCAGCAGCGTCGGGGGACAGCCCTGGACTGAAGCTTTCTTT

j_call: TRBJ1-1
v_call: TRBV30
d_call: NA
clone_size: NA
cdr3_aa: CAWSVGGSGSGTEAFF
cdr3_nt: TGTGCCTGGAGTGTTGGGGGCTCGGGGAGTGGCACTGAAGCTTTCTTT

j_call: TRBJ2-3
v_call: TRBV4-1
d_call: TRBD1
clone_size: NA
cdr3_aa: CASADRVADTQYF
cdr3_nt: TGCGCCAGCGCTGACAGGGTCGCAGATACGCAGTATTTT

j_call: TRBJ2-5
v_call: TRBV28
d_call: TRBD2
clone_size: NA
cdr3_aa: CASSFSPAGGLETQYF
cdr3_nt: TGTGCCAGCAGTTTCTCTCCAGCGGGGGGACTGGAGACCCAGTACTTC

j_call: TRBJ2-5
v_call: TRBV5-8
d_call: NA
clone_size: NA
cdr3_aa: CASRLEGGGALGETQYF
cdr3_nt: TGTGCCAGCAGGCTCGAAGGCGGTGGGGCCCTTGGAGAGACCCAGTACTTC

j_call: TRBJ2-2
v_call: TRBV27
d_call: NA
clone_size: NA
cdr3_aa: CASSSAWTDTGELFF
cdr3_nt: TGTGCCAGCAGTTCCGCTTGGACCGACACCGGGGAGCTGTTTTTT

j_call: TRBJ1-2
v_call: TRBV6-1
d_call: NA
clone_size: NA
cdr3_aa: CASSPRDYGYTF
cdr3_nt: TGTGCCAGCAGTCCCCGGGACTATGGCTACACCTTC

j_call: TRBJ1-5
v_call: TRBV30
d_call: NA
clone_size: NA
cdr3_aa: CAWSYHANQPQHF
cdr3_nt: TGTGCCTGGAGTTACCACGCAAATCAGCCCCAGCATTTT